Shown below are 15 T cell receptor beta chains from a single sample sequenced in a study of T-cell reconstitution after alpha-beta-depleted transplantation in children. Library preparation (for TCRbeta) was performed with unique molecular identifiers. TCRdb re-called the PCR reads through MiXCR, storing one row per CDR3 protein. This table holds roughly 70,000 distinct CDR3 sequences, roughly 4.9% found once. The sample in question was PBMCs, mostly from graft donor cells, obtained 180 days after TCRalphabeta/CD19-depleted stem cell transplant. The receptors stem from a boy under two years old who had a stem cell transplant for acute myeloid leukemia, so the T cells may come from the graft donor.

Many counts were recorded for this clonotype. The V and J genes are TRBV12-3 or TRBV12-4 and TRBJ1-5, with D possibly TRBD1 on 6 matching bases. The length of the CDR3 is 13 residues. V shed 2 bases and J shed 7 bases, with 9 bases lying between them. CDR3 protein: CASSLSGGQPQHF. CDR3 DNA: TGTGCCAGCAGTTTAAGCGGGGGCCAGCCCCAGCATTTT.

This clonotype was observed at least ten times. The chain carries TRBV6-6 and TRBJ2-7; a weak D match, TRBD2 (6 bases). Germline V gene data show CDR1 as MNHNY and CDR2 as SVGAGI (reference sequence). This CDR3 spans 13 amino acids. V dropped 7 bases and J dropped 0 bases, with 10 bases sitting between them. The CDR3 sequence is CASNTGLSYEQYF. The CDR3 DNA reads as TGTGCCAGCAACACGGGACTCTCCTACGAGCAGTACTTC.

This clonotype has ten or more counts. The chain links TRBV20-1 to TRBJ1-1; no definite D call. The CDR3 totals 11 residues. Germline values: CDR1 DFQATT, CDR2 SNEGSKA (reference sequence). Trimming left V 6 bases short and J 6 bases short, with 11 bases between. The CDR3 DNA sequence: TGCAGTGCATTGTGGCACCCTGAAGCTTTCTTT. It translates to CSALWHPEAFF.

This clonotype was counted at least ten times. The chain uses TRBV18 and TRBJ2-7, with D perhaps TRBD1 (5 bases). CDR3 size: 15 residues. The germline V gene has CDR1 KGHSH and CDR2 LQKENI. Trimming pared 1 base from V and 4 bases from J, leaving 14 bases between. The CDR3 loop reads CASSPQAGYKYEQYV. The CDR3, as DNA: TGTGCCAGCTCACCACAGGCAGGGTACAAGTACGAGCAGTACGTC.

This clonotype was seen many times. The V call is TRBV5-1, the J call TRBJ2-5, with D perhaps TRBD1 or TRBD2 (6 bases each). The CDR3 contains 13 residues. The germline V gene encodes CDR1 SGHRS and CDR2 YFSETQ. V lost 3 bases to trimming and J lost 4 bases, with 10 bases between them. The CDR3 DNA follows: TGCGCCAGCAGCTGGGGGGCTCGAGAGACCCAGTACTTC. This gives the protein CASSWGARETQYF.

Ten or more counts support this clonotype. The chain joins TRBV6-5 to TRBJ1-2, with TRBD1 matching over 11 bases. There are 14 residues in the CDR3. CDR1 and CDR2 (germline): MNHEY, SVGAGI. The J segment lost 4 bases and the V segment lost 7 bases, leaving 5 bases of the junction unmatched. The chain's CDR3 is CASKPGQGVYGYTF. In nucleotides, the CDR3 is TGTGCCAGCAAACCGGGACAGGGGGTCTATGGCTACACCTTC.

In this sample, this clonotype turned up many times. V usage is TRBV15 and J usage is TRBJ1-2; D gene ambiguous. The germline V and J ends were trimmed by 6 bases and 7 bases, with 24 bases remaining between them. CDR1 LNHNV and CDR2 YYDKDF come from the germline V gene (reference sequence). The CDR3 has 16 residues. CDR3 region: CATRGPGQLGLLGYTF. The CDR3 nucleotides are TGTGCCACCAGGGGTCCTGGGCAGCTTGGCCTCCTTGGCTACACCTTC.

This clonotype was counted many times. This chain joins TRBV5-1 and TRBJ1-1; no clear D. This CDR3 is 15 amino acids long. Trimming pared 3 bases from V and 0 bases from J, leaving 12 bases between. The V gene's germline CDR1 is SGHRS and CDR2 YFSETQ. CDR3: CASSYREMVNTEAFF. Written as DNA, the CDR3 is TGCGCCAGCAGCTACCGGGAAATGGTGAACACTGAAGCTTTCTTT.

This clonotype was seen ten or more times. The CDR3 loop reads CASSYPGPATQYF. The CDR3, as DNA: TGTGCCAGCAGCTACCCGGGACCAGCGACCCAGTACTTC. The chain employs TRBV7-6 and TRBJ2-5; the D call may be TRBD1 or TRBD2 (5 bases each). Germline V gene data show CDR1 as SGHVS and CDR2 as FNYEAQ. Trimming took off 4 bases at V and 7 bases at J, with 13 bases between the two ends. The CDR3 has 13 residues.

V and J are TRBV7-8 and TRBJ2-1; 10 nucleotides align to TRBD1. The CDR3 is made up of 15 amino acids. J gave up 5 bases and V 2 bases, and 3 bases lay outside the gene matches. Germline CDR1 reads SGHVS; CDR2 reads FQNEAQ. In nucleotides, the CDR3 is TGTGCCAGCAGCTTAAGGGACAGGGGACACAATGAGCAGTTCTTC. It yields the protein CASSLRDRGHNEQFF.

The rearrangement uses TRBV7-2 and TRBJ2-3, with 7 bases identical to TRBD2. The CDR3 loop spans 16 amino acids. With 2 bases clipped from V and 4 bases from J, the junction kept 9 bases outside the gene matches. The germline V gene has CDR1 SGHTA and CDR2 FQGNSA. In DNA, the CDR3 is TGTGCCAGCAGCTTACAACCCGGACTAGGGCCAGATACGCAGTATTTT. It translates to CASSLQPGLGPDTQYF.

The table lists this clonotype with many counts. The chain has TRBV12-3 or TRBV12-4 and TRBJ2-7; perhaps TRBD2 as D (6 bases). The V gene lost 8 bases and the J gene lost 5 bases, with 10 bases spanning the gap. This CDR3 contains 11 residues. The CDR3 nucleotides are TGTGCCAGCCGGGACTTCGACGAGCAGTACGTC. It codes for CASRDFDEQYV.

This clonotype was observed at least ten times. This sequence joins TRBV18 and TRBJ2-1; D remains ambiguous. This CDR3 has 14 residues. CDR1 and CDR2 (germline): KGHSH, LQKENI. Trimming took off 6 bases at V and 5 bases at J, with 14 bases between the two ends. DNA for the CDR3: TGTGCCAGCTCCTCGCTAGATCGCGACAATGAGCAGTTCTTC. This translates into CASSSLDRDNEQFF.

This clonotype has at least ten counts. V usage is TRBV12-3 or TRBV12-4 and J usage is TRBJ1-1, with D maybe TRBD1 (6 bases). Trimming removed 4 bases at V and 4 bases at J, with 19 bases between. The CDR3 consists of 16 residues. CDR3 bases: TGTGCCAGCAGTTGGGGGGCGGCAGGGTGGGCCACTGAAGCTTTCTTT. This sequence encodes CASSWGAAGWATEAFF.

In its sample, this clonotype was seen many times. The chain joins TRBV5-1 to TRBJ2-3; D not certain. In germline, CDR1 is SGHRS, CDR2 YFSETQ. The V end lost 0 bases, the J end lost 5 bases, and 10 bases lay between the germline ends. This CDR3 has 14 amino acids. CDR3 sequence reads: CASSLAISRDTQYF. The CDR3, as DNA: TGCGCCAGCAGCTTGGCCATCTCCAGAGATACGCAGTATTTT.